This T cell receptor beta chain is from a study of blood T cell repertoires in COVID-19. At the level of the study: Acute-phase and convalescent COVID-19 samples originated in the United States, Italy and Spain. Sources were T cells, B-cell-depleted T cells, or PBMCs; the material itself was cDNA or gDNA.

The CDR3 runs to 15 residues. V shed 5 bases, J shed 3 bases, and the junction held 10 bases outside the gene matches. The germline CDR1 and CDR2 sequences are SGHTA and FQGNSA. As handled by the study authors: The authors estimated nucleated cell counts from reference gene primer amplification. TCRdb keeps only in-frame clones here, not all; method: immunoSEQ multiplex PCR. Clone size and V and J calls were adopted from that table, with D and trimming inferred from the DNA. Among roughly 290,000 clones listed, around 88% were seen once. The rearrangement uses TRBV7-2 and TRBJ2-7; 7 bases fit TRBD1. The clonotype was recovered from a woman in her twenties or thirties who had recovered from COVID-19. Sample: peripheral blood. The CDR3 bases are TGTGCCAGCAGCGACCACAGGGGAAAGGGCTACGAGCAGTACTTC. Its protein is CASSDHRGKGYEQYF.